The T cell receptor beta chain described here comes from a study of sequential checkpoint blockade in melanoma. TCRdb's copy holds only in-frame clones and misses some; the assay was immunoSEQ multiplex PCR. The sample gives about 28,000 clones, about 89% of which show up once; 12% to 15% is in the top ten. Treatment denoted: randomized to nivolumab then ipilimumab (arm A) or the reverse (arm B). The germline gives CDR1 LGHNA, CDR2 YSLEER. After removal of 5 bases from V and 0 bases from J, the junction contained 4 bases not matched to a gene. The CDR3 contains 15 residues. This clone was picked up one time.

Material: CD8+ T cells sorted from blood (inferred from file names), obtained from a patient given nivolumab and ipilimumab in sequence. V is TRBV4-3 and J is TRBJ2-7, with 10 bases identical to TRBD1. The clonotype comes from a human donor with melanoma. CDR3 nucleotides: TGCGCCAGCAGCTATGGGACAGGGGACTCCTACGAGCAGTACTTC. Its protein product is CASSYGTGDSYEQYF.